This TCR beta chain originates from a study of T-cell memory formation after mild COVID-19. This clonotype was observed a handful of times. TCRdb processed the 5' RACE reads anew with MiXCR; each CDR3 protein has one entry. The sample lists over 120,000 distinct CDR3 sequences, about 19% occurring once. V lost 3 bases, J lost 3 bases, and 12 bases lay in between. The CDR3 has 15 residues. The sequence was collected from an adult woman who had mild COVID-19 (a few samples of this study predate the infection). Cell type and time point are not known. The rearrangement links TRBV12-3 or TRBV12-4 to TRBJ2-4; no reliable D call. The sample consisted of PBMCs or a T cell subset sorted from them (not recorded which). The DNA for the CDR3 is TGTGCCAGCAGTTTTCTGGGCAGAGACAAAAACATTCAGTACTTC. Protein: CASSFLGRDKNIQYF.